The clone carrying this TCR beta chain was counted many times. Its target is unknown. TCRdb reprocessed the 5' RACE reads with MiXCR, giving one entry per CDR3 protein. The sample has 250,000 to 300,000 distinct CDR3 sequences, approximately 8.3% seen once. The data were taken from a study of identical twins. Study results and caveats: In cord blood, abundant beta clonotypes had fewer insertions; memory showed no trend. Weaker excess twin sharing was observed in beta out-of-frame sequences.

The CDR3 contains 11 residues. Deletions cut 6 bases from V and 5 bases from J, with 8 bases between. Germline V CDR1 and CDR2: SEHNR, FQNEAQ (reference sequence). These sequences were also reported in another study, on yellow fever vaccine responses in identical twins. That work adds: Twins reportedly had a vaccine T cell response that seemed partly convergent, partly personalized.

This receptor was taken from a woman between 18 and 30 years old in good health. The genes are TRBV7-9 and TRBJ2-7; D remains ambiguous. The material sequenced was CD8+ T cells sorted from blood. CDR3 in amino acids: CASSLSHEQYF. CDR3 sequence (DNA): TGTGCCAGCAGTTTATCGCACGAGCAGTACTTC. The full variable domain, in which reference TRBV7-9 and TRBJ2-7 provide the parts outside the CDR3, is DTGVSQNPRHKITKRGQNVTFRCDPISEHNRLYWYRQTLGQGPEFLTYFQNEAQLEKSRLLSDRFSAERPKGSFSTLEIQRTEQGDSAMYLCASSLSHEQYFGPGTRLTVT.